The entry that follows covers one T cell receptor (beta chain) sequence. This clonotype was seen repeatedly, ten times or more. There is no known antigen for this receptor. No per-base quality is available; no much larger clone lies one base away. The sample belongs to a study of early T cells in non-severe SARS-CoV-2 infection (dated by TCRdb to the early 2020s). Notes on the research overall: Because TCR sequencing relied on bulk RNA taken from unsorted whole blood, pairing of alpha and beta chains was not possible. The research as a whole found: Matching against VDJdb was skewed toward anti-spike CD8 responses, likely underestimated virus-specific expansions, and missed private and CD4 specificities.

The CDR3, from cysteine to phenylalanine, totals 19 residues. Just the 57-base CDR3 DNA is kept, in frame starting at base 1. In the germline V gene, CDR1 corresponds to MGHRA and CDR2 to YSYEKL. V is trimmed back by 4 bases and J by 0 bases, and the junction contains 16 bases that no gene match accounts for. This was a case-control study nested in a cohort of healthcare workers in London, UK, who had nasopharyngeal swab PCR tests and blood samples taken every week. Healthcare workers were recruited during the week of the UK lockdown, between 23 and 31 March 2020, and followed weekly for up to roughly 15 weeks. Libraries were prepared through 5' RACE. TCRdb records NextSeq 500 as the sequencer. Unique molecular identifiers were attached to individual cDNA molecules in the TCR library protocol so that sequencing error and PCR bias could be corrected. Both TCR alpha and beta chains were sequenced, and tight co-correlation was observed between alpha and beta sequence abundances in each sample. Per the authors' processing: Decombinator V4 was used to perform V gene, J gene and CDR3 annotation of TCR sequences. Expanded TCRs were defined as changing significantly between any two time points under a Poisson model with p below 0.0001. TCR abundances were normalised to the total number of TCRs sequenced in each sample and reported as counts per million. MAIT TCRs were defined by TRAV1-2 paired with TRAJ12, TRAJ20 or TRAJ33, and iNKT TCRs by TRAV10 paired with TRAJ18. A search of VDJdb, accessed on 1 November 2021, was run for TCRs annotated to CMV, EBV and SARS-CoV-2, with TCRs annotated for multiple antigens excluded. TCRdb trimmed the raw reads at Q25, called clones with MiXCR and kept productive beta chains. One record per CDR3 amino acid sequence lists the most common genes and DNA. The V and J calls were not made by the authors but by TCRdb's processing. This sample holds 85,000 to 100,000 distinct CDR3 sequences; 11% were observed only once. Of the sample, approximately 5.3% is held by the ten largest clones.

This sequence was found in an adult who was a healthcare worker with PCR-confirmed SARS-CoV-2 infection or an uninfected control (not recorded which). The chain couples TRBV4-1 to TRBJ2-7, with 9 bases aligning to TRBD1. The specimen sequenced was whole blood. The nucleotide sequence reads TGCGCCAGCAGCCGCGGGACCGGGACAGGGTTTATCCCCTCCTACGAGCAGTACTTC. Its protein reads: CASSRGTGTGFIPSYEQYF.